Included here is one T cell receptor beta chain sequence, with context. The V end lost 6 bases, the J end lost 4 bases, and 3 bases lay between the germline ends. The CDR3 runs 11 residues. Germline V gene data show CDR1 as SEHNR and CDR2 as FQNEAQ (reference sequence). The data stem from a study of blood T cell repertoires in COVID-19. The method was immunoSEQ multiplex PCR; TCRdb's version includes in-frame clones alone and lacks a portion of them. The sample consists of fewer than 85,000 clones, more than 65% of them appearing once. This receptor was obtained from a woman of 80 years or more with active or convalescent COVID-19. Sequencing was performed on peripheral blood. This chain links TRBV7-9 with TRBJ1-4; D not certain. DNA for the CDR3: TGTGCCAGCAGGAGTAATGAAAAACTGTTTTTT. Encoded protein: CASRSNEKLFF. The whole variable domain, filled in from reference TRBV7-9 and TRBJ1-4, reads DTGVSQNPRHKITKRGQNVTFRCDPISEHNRLYWYRQTLGQGPEFLTYFQNEAQLEKSRLLSDRFSAERPKGSFSTLEIQRTEQGDSAMYLCASRSNEKLFFGSGTQLSVL.